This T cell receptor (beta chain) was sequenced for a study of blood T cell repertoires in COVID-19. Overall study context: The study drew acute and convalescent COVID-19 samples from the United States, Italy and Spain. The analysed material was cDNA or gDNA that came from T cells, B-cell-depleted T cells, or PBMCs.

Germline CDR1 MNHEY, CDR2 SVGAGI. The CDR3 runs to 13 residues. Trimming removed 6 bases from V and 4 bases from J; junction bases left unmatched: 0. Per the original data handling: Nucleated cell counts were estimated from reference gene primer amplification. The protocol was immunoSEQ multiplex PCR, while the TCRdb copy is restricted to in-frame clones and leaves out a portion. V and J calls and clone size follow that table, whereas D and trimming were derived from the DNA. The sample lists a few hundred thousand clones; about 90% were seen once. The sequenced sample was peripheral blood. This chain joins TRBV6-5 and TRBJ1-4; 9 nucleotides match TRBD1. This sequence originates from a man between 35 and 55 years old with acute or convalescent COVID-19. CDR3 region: CASRTGGNEKLFF. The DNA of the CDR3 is TGTGCCAGCAGGACAGGGGGTAATGAAAAACTGTTTTTT.